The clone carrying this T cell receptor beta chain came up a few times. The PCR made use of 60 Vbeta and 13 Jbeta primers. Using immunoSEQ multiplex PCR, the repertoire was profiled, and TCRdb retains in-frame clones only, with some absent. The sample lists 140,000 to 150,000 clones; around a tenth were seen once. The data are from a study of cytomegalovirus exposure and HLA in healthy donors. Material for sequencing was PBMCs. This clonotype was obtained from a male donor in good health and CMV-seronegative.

CDR3 sequence (DNA): TGTGCCAGCAGGACTAGTTCGGTCTCTGGGGCCAACGTCCTGACTTTC. This gives the protein CASRTSSVSGANVLTF. This chain links TRBV2 with TRBJ2-6, with D perhaps TRBD2 (6 bases). V was clipped by 6 bases and J by 0 bases, with 12 bases between them. There are 16 residues in the CDR3. CDR1 SNHLY and CDR2 FYNNEI come from the germline V gene.